This is a list of T cell receptor beta chains from one sample in a study of technical replicates of blood from a handful of donors. Clones were read by immunoSEQ multiplex PCR, and TCRdb kept only the in-frame ones, dropping some. The data hold tens of thousands of clones, with about nine tenths observed a single time. The sequencing sample was made of T cells isolated from PBMCs. The source of these receptors is a human donor in good health. The CDR3 runs from the conserved cysteine through the conserved F or W. A D gene is named only where the DNA matches it firmly. Not all rows give a size; the values are once, few, many and, for expanded clones, a class.

>TRBJ2-7|TRBD2|15|TRBV13|-
CASSGTSGIPYEQYF
TGTGCCAGCAGCGGGACTAGCGGGATCCCCTACGAGCAGTACTTC
>TRBJ2-7|TRBD1|15|TRBV15|-
CATSGGQGIEYEQYF
TGTGCCACCAGCGGAGGACAGGGGATCGAATACGAGCAGTACTTC
>TRBJ1-2|TRBD1|13|TRBV6-5|-
CASSLTGFYGYTF
TGTGCCAGCAGCTTGACAGGGTTCTATGGCTACACCTTC
>TRBJ2-2|-|12|TRBV5-5|-
CASSYRAGELFF
TGTGCCAGCAGCTACAGGGCCGGGGAGCTGTTTTTT
>TRBJ2-3|-|13|TRBV4-2|-
CASSPLNTDTQYF
TGTGCCAGCAGTCCCTTGAACACGGATACGCAGTATTTT
>TRBJ2-3|TRBD2|15|TRBV12-5|-
CASAIGTSGTDTQYF
TGTGCTAGTGCAATCGGGACTAGCGGCACAGATACGCAGTATTTT
>TRBJ2-5|-|15|TRBV27|-
CASSLSSFLLETQYF
TGTGCCAGCAGTTTATCTAGCTTTCTCTTGGAGACCCAGTACTTC
>TRBJ2-7|TRBD2|13|TRBV19|once
CASSPGGAYEQYF
TGTGCCAGTAGTCCCGGGGGGGCATACGAGCAGTACTTC
>TRBJ2-2|-|12|TRBV10-3|-
CAISELPGELFF
TGTGCCATCAGTGAGCTTCCCGGGGAGCTGTTTTTT
>TRBJ2-1|-|13|TRBV28|-
CASSLRRLDEQFF
TGTGCCAGCAGCCTCCGGAGGCTCGATGAGCAGTTCTTC
>TRBJ2-5|-|13|TRBV2|-
CASSVTSHETQYF
TGTGCCAGCAGTGTTACTAGCCACGAGACCCAGTACTTC
>TRBJ1-1|-|14|TRBV18|-
CASSPSRGYTEAFF
TGTGCCAGCTCACCAAGCAGGGGTTACACTGAAGCTTTCTTT
>TRBJ1-5|TRBD1|15|TRBV7-2|-
CASSGTGGTNQPQHF
TGTGCCAGCAGCGGGACAGGGGGGACAAATCAGCCCCAGCATTTT
>TRBJ1-5|-|13|TRBV10-3|-
CAIGYRGNQPQHF
TGTGCCATCGGTTACAGGGGCAATCAGCCCCAGCATTTT
>TRBJ1-5|-|13|TRBV7-8|-
CASSQDRYQPQHF
TGTGCCAGCAGCCAGGACAGATATCAGCCCCAGCATTTT
>TRBJ2-5|TRBD2|16|TRBV4-2|-
CASSQFHLAGEETQYF
TGTGCCAGCAGCCAATTCCACCTAGCGGGAGAAGAGACCCAGTACTTC
>TRBJ2-7|-|12|TRBV9|-
CASSVSGYEQYF
TGTGCCAGCAGCGTCTCGGGCTACGAGCAGTACTTC
>TRBJ1-4|-|14|TRBV27|-
CASSSGVANEKLFF
TGTGCCAGCAGTTCAGGGGTGGCTAATGAAAAACTGTTTTTT
>TRBJ2-1|-|17|TRBV11-2|-
CASSSGLLSSSYNEQFF
TGTGCCAGCAGCTCAGGGCTTTTATCGAGCTCCTACAATGAGCAGTTCTTC
>TRBJ1-2|TRBD1|13|TRBV28|-
CASSLGTDYGYTF
TGTGCCAGCAGTTTAGGGACAGACTATGGCTACACCTTC
>TRBJ2-7|-|13|TRBV6-6|-
CASSYSRELEQYF
TGTGCCAGCAGTTACTCCAGGGAACTCGAGCAGTACTTC
>TRBJ2-3|TRBD1|15|TRBV18|-
CASSPVQGFTDTQYF
TGTGCCAGCTCACCTGTACAGGGGTTCACAGATACGCAGTATTTT
>TRBJ2-3|-|15|TRBV7-3|-
CASALLSEVSDTQYF
TGTGCCAGCGCGTTGCTCTCAGAGGTATCAGATACGCAGTATTTT
>TRBJ2-1|-|16|TRBV19|-
CASSMIRGRSTVEQFF
TGTGCCAGTAGTATGATAAGGGGCCGCTCAACCGTTGAGCAGTTCTTC
>TRBJ2-7|-|14|TRBV19|once
CASSILGSSYEQYF
TGTGCCAGTAGTATACTTGGCAGTTCCTACGAGCAGTACTTC
>TRBJ1-2|-|15|TRBV6-6|-
CASSYNPEQSYGYTF
TGTGCCAGCAGTTACAATCCGGAACAGTCATATGGCTACACCTTC
>TRBJ2-3|-|15|TRBV6-4|-
CASSDTGAFADTQYF
TGTGCCAGCAGTGACACGGGAGCGTTCGCAGATACGCAGTATTTT
>TRBJ2-7|-|11|TRBV10-1|-
CASSDRYEQYF
TGCGCCAGCAGTGATAGATACGAGCAGTACTTC
>TRBJ2-7|TRBD2|18|TRBV4-1|-
CASSQDRLLAINHYEQYF
TGCGCCAGCAGCCAAGATCGTCTACTAGCGATTAACCACTACGAGCAGTACTTC
>TRBJ2-3|-|14|TRBV27|-
CASSPGVNTDTQYF
TGTGCCAGCAGTCCGGGAGTTAACACAGATACGCAGTATTTT
>TRBJ1-2|-|18|TRBV9|-
CASSGGNVKRGRFYGYTF
TGTGCCAGCAGCGGCGGCAACGTGAAAAGAGGGAGATTCTATGGCTACACCTTC
>TRBJ2-5|TRBD1|15|TRBV4-1|-
CASSQVGTAQETQYF
TGCGCCAGCAGCCAAGTTGGGACAGCACAAGAGACCCAGTACTTC
>TRBJ2-3|TRBD2|17|TRBV5-8|-
CASSQNLAGGYKDTQYF
TGTGCCAGCTCACAAAACCTAGCGGGAGGGTATAAAGATACGCAGTATTTT
>TRBJ1-1|-|12|TRBV5-4|-
CASSSKLTEAFF
TGTGCCAGCAGCTCAAAACTCACTGAAGCTTTCTTT
>TRBJ2-1|-|12|TRBV30|-
CAWSVTGSEQFF
TGTGCCTGGAGTGTTACAGGTAGTGAGCAGTTCTTC
>TRBJ2-7|-|14|TRBV27|-
CASSLSPGSHEQYF
TGTGCCAGCAGTTTATCTCCGGGAAGCCACGAGCAGTACTTC
>TRBJ2-7|-|14|TRBV7-9|-
CASSFAPRSYEQYF
TGTGCCAGCAGCTTTGCGCCCCGCTCCTACGAGCAGTACTTC
>TRBJ2-1|-|14|TRBV7-9|-
CASTSFRGANEQFF
TGTGCCAGCACATCGTTCAGGGGCGCAAATGAGCAGTTCTTC
>TRBJ1-1|TRBD1|13|TRBV30|-
CAWSWTGDTEAFF
TGTGCCTGGAGCTGGACAGGGGATACTGAAGCTTTCTTT
>TRBJ1-5|-|15|TRBV28|-
CASRLGQGGRQPQHF
TGTGCCAGCAGGCTGGGCCAGGGAGGGCGTCAGCCCCAGCATTTT
>TRBJ2-7|-|12|TRBV29-1|-
CSVEGDNYEQYF
TGCAGCGTGGAGGGAGACAACTACGAGCAGTACTTC
>TRBJ2-3|TRBD2|17|TRBV7-3|-
CASSLSPTSGFTDTQYF
TGTGCCAGCAGCTTAAGTCCGACTAGCGGTTTCACAGATACGCAGTATTTT
>TRBJ2-3|-|13|TRBV11-3|-
CASSLVVADTQYF
TGTGCCAGCAGCTTAGTAGTCGCAGATACGCAGTATTTT
>TRBJ2-5|TRBD2|15|TRBV19|-
CASSPPGLGRETQYF
TGTGCCAGTAGTCCCCCCGGACTAGGGAGAGAGACCCAGTACTTC
>TRBJ2-7|-|13|TRBV2|-
CASIGEIPYEQYF
TGTGCCAGCATAGGAGAAATCCCCTACGAGCAGTACTTC
>TRBJ2-5|-|15|TRBV10-3|-
CAIAPNPGSQETQYF
TGTGCCATCGCCCCTAATCCGGGATCCCAAGAGACCCAGTACTTC
>TRBJ2-1|-|16|TRBV11-2|-
CASSSQRAIIYNEQFF
TGTGCCAGCAGCTCCCAGAGGGCTATTATCTACAATGAGCAGTTCTTC
>TRBJ2-7|-|11|TRBV6-5|-
CASRQGGEQYF
TGTGCCAGCAGACAGGGTGGCGAGCAGTACTTC
>TRBJ1-5|-|15|TRBV25-1|few
CASSESDVRGGPQHF
TGTGCCAGCAGTGAGTCGGACGTCCGAGGGGGACCCCAGCATTTT
>TRBJ2-5|-|14|TRBV9|-
CASSVAPGEQTQYF
TGTGCCAGCAGCGTGGCCCCAGGGGAACAGACCCAGTACTTC
>TRBJ1-2|TRBD1|15|TRBV10-3|few
CAISLGTGMRDGYTF
TGTGCCATCAGCCTTGGGACAGGGATGAGGGATGGCTACACCTTC
>TRBJ2-1|TRBD2|15|TRBV10-1|-
CASSKDSGYLTRQFF
TGCGCCAGCAGTAAGGATAGCGGGTACCTAACTCGGCAGTTCTTC
>TRBJ2-7|TRBD1|15|TRBV15|-
CATSTRGTGAYEQYF
TGTGCCACCAGCACCCGGGGGACAGGGGCTTACGAGCAGTACTTC
>TRBJ2-3|TRBD2|15|TRBV13|-
CASSFLAGEGYTQYF
TGTGCCAGCAGCTTCTTAGCGGGAGAGGGGTATACGCAGTATTTT
>TRBJ1-1|-|13|TRBV7-2|-
CASSLALQAENFF
TGTGCCAGCAGCTTAGCATTGCAGGCCGAGAATTTCTTT
>TRBJ2-2|TRBD1|14|TRBV29-1|-
CSVPGTGTTGELFF
TGCAGCGTTCCCGGGACAGGGACCACCGGGGAGCTGTTTTTT
>TRBJ1-1|-|15|TRBV30|-
CAWNIVGPKNTEAFF
TGTGCCTGGAACATAGTGGGCCCCAAGAACACTGAAGCTTTCTTT
>TRBJ1-5|-|14|TRBV6-5|-
CASSPSGGNQPQHF
TGTGCCAGCAGCCCCAGCGGGGGCAATCAGCCCCAGCATTTT